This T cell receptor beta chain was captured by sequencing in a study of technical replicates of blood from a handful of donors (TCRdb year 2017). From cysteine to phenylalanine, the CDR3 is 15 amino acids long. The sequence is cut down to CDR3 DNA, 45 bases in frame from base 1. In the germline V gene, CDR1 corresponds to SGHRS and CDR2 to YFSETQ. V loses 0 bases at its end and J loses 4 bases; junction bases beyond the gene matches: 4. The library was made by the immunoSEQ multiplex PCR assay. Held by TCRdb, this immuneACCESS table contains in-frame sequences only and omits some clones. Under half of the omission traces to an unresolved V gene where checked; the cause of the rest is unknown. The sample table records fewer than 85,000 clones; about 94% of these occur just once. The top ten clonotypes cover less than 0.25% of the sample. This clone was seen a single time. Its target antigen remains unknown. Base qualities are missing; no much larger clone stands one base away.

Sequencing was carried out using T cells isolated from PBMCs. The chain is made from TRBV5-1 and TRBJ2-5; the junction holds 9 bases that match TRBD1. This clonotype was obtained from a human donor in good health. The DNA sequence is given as TGCGCCAGCAGCTTGGAAGGGACAGGGTTAGAGACCCAGTACTTC. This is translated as CASSLEGTGLETQYF.